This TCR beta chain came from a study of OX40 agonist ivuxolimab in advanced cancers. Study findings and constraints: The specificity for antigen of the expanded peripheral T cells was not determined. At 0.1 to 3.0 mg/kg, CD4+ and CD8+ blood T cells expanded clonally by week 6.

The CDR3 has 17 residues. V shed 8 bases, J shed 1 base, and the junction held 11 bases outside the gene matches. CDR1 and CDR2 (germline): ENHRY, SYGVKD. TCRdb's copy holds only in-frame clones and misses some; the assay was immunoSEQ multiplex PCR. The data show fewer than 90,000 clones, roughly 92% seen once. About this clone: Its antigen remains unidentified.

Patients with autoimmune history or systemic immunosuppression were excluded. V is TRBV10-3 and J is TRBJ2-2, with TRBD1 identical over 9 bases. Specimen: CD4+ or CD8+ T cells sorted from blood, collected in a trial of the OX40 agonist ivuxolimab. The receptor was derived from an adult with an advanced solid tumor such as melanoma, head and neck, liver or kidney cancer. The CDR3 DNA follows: TGTGCCATCCCTACCCGACAGGGGGACCAGAACACCGGGGAGCTGTTTTTT. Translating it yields CAIPTRQGDQNTGELFF.